The rows below give T cell receptor beta chains drawn from one sample of a study of T-cell memory formation after mild COVID-19. TCRdb recomputed calls from the 5' RACE reads with MiXCR, one row per CDR3 protein. The sample records tens of thousands of distinct CDR3 sequences, approximately 30% being singletons. The sample taken for sequencing was PBMCs or a T cell subset sorted from them (not recorded which). The source is a man between 18 and 29 years old who had mild COVID-19 (a few samples of this study predate the infection). Cell type and time point are not known. Both conserved end residues are part of each CDR3. A D gene is named only where the DNA matches it firmly. Rows may omit the clone size; those that give it use once, few, many or a size class.

j_call,clone_size,v_call,d_call,cdr3_nt,cdr3_aa
TRBJ2-1,NA,TRBV4-3,NA,TGCGCCAGCAGCCAAGATTTGGCCCTGGGCAATGAGCAGTTCTTC,CASSQDLALGNEQFF
TRBJ2-5,once,TRBV6-5,NA,TGTGCCAGCAGGAGGGAGGAGACCCAGTACTTC,CASRREETQYF
TRBJ2-1,few,TRBV6-5,NA,TGTGCCAGCAGTTACTCTCGCCTTCCTTCTGGGAATGAGCAGTTCTTC,CASSYSRLPSGNEQFF
TRBJ2-3,NA,TRBV7-3,NA,TGTGCCAGCAGCTTACTGGTAGGCACAGATACGCAGTATTTT,CASSLLVGTDTQYF
TRBJ2-7,NA,TRBV4-3,TRBD2,TGCGCCAGCAGCTCGAGACTAGCTAACTACGAGCAGTACTTC,CASSSRLANYEQYF
TRBJ1-2,NA,TRBV5-1,TRBD1,TGCGCCAGCAGCCAGGGGGAGTCAGACTATGGCTACACCTTC,CASSQGESDYGYTF
TRBJ1-1,few,TRBV20-1,NA,TGCAGTGCCGGGTCCCAGCACAGTAAGGTTGAAGCTTTCTTT,CSAGSQHSKVEAFF
TRBJ2-5,NA,TRBV12-3/TRBV12-4,NA,TGTGCCAGCAGTACACCGGTCGGGATCGTAGGGACCCAGTACTTC,CASSTPVGIVGTQYF
TRBJ1-2,few,TRBV29-1,NA,TGCAGCGTTATAGACGGCGCGGGGTACTATGGCTACACCTTC,CSVIDGAGYYGYTF
TRBJ2-3,NA,TRBV13,TRBD2,TGTGCCAGCAGCACCCGCGGGGCGGGGGGGCCCAAAGATACGCAGTATTTT,CASSTRGAGGPKDTQYF
TRBJ1-2,NA,TRBV19,TRBD1,TGTGCCAGTAGTCCATGGACAGGGAACTATGGCTACACCTTC,CASSPWTGNYGYTF
TRBJ2-7,few,TRBV6-2/TRBV6-3,TRBD2,TGTGCCAGCAGGCGAGCGGGGAGGGCCTACGAGCAGTACTTC,CASRRAGRAYEQYF
TRBJ2-7,few,TRBV6-2/TRBV6-3,TRBD1,TGTGCCAGCAGTCTACCGGGACAGGGATTCAGCTCCTACGAGCAGTACTTC,CASSLPGQGFSSYEQYF
TRBJ1-5,NA,TRBV13,NA,TGTGCCAGCAGCTCGGGGGGGAGCAATCAGCCCCAGCATTTT,CASSSGGSNQPQHF
TRBJ2-7,NA,TRBV29-1,TRBD1,TGCAGCGTTGAAGATCGGGACAGGGGTGCCTACGAGCAGTACTTC,CSVEDRDRGAYEQYF
TRBJ2-7,few,TRBV7-2,NA,TGTGCCAGCAGCAACCTACAGGGTCCCGGCGAGCAGTACTTC,CASSNLQGPGEQYF
TRBJ1-1,few,TRBV6-2/TRBV6-3,NA,TGTGCCAGCAGTTACTCGTGGGGAACATCTGAAGCTTTCTTT,CASSYSWGTSEAFF
TRBJ1-1,NA,TRBV4-1,NA,TGCGCCACCAGGGGTGCGAACACTGAAGCTTTCTTT,CATRGANTEAFF
TRBJ1-2,NA,TRBV5-1,TRBD1,TGCGCCAGCAGCGAAGAACAGGGGGTTTTGGACGGCTACACCTTC,CASSEEQGVLDGYTF
TRBJ2-2,NA,TRBV12-3/TRBV12-4,NA,TGTGCCAGCAGTTTGCCGGGGACCGGGGAGCTGTTTTTT,CASSLPGTGELFF